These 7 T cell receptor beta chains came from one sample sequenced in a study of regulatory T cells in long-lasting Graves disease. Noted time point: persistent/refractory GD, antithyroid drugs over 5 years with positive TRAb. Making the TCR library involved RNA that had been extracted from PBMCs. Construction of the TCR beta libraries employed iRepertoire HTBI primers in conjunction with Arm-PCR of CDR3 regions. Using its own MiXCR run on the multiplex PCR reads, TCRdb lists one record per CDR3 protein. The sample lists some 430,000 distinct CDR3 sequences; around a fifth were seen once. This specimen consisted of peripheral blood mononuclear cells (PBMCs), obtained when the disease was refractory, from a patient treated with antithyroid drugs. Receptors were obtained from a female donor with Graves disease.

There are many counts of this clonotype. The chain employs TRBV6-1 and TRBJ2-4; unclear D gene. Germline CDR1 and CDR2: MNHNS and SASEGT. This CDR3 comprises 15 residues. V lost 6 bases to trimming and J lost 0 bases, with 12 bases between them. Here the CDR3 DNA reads TGTGCCAGCAGGGTCAGGCTACTAGCCAAAAACATTCAGTACTTC. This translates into CASRVRLLAKNIQYF.

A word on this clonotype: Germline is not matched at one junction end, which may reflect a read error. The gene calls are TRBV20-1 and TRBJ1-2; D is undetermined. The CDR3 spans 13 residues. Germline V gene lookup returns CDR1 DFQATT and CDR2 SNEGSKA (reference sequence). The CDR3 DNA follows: TGCAGTGTTAGAGATATCGGTTATTATGGCTACACCTTC. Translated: CSVRDIGYYGYTF.

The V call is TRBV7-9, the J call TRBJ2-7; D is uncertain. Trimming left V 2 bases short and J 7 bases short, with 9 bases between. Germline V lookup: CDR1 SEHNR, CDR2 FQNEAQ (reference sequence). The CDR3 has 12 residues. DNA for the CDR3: TGTGCCAGCAGCTTAACACCGAAGGAGCAGTACTTC. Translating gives CASSLTPKEQYF.

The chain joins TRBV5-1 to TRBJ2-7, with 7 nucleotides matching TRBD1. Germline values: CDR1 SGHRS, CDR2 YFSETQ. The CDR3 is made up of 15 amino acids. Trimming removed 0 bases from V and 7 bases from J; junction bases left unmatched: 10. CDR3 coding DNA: TGCGCCAGCAGCTTGGATGTAGGGGGCGCGAGGGAGCAGTACTTC. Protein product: CASSLDVGGAREQYF.

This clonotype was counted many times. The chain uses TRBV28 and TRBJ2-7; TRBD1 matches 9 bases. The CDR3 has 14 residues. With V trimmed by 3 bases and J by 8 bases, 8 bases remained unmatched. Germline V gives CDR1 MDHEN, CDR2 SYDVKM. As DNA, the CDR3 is TGTGCCAGCAGTTTCGGGGACAGGGTAGGCAAGCAGTACTTC. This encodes CASSFGDRVGKQYF. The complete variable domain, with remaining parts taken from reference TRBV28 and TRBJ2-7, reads DVKVTQSSRYLVKRTGEKVFLECVQDMDHENMFWYRQDPGLGLRLIYFSYDVKMKEKGDIPEGYSVSREKKERFSLILESASTNQTSMYLCASSFGDRVGKQYFGPGTRLTVT.

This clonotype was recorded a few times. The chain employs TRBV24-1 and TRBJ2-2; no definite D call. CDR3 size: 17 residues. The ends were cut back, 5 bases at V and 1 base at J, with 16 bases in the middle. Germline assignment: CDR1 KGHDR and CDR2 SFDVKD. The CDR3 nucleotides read TGTGCCACCAGTGTGGGCAGGTGGGCGGTGAACACCGGGGAGCTGTTTTTT. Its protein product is CATSVGRWAVNTGELFF.

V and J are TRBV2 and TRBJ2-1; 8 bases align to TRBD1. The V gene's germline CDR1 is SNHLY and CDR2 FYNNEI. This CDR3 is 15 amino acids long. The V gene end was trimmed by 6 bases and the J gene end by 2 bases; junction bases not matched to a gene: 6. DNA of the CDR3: TGTGCCAGCAGCGCCGCACAGGGGGCCTACAATGAGCAGTTCTTC. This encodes CASSAAQGAYNEQFF.